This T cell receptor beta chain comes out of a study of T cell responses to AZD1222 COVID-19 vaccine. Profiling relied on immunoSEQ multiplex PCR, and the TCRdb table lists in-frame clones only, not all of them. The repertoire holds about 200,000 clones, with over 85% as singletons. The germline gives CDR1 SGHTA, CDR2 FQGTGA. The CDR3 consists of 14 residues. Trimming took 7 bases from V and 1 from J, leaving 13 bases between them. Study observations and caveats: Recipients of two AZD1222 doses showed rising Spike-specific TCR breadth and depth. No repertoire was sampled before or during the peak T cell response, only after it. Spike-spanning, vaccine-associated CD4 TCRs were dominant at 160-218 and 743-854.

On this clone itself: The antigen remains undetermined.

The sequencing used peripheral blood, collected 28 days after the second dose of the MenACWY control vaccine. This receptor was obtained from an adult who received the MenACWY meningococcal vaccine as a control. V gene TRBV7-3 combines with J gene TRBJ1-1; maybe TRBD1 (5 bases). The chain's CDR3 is CASTPGGTNTEAFF. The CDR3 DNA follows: TGTGCCAGCACGCCGGGAGGGACGAACACTGAAGCTTTCTTT.